Listed below are T cell receptor beta chains from one sample, sequenced in a study of technical replicates of blood from several donors. The repertoire was sequenced with immunoSEQ multiplex PCR; TCRdb's copy has only in-frame clones and lacks some. The data contain about 98,000 clones, 90% to 96% of them singletons. The sequencing sample was made of T cells isolated from PBMCs. All receptors derive from a human donor in good health. CDR3s include the opening cysteine and the closing phenylalanine or tryptophan. A D gene is named only where the DNA matches it firmly. Some rows mark clone size as missing; the rest say once, few, many or name a class of expanded clone.

v_call	d_call	j_call	clone_size	cdr3_aa	cdr3_nt
TRBV27	.	TRBJ2-7	.	CASTLAYEQYF	TGTGCCAGCACCCTTGCCTACGAGCAGTACTTC
TRBV9	TRBD1	TRBJ2-7	.	CASSPTSDRGSYEQYF	TGTGCCAGCAGCCCGACCTCCGACAGGGGGTCCTACGAGCAGTACTTC
TRBV2	.	TRBJ2-3	.	CASSTLQPRTDTQYF	TGTGCCAGCAGTACCCTACAGCCGCGCACAGATACGCAGTATTTT
TRBV6-1	.	TRBJ2-1	.	CASSEYAGSYNEQFF	TGTGCCAGCAGTGAATACGCAGGCTCCTACAATGAGCAGTTCTTC
TRBV15	TRBD2	TRBJ2-3	.	CATSRRLAGDLADTQYF	TGTGCCACCAGCCGTCGACTAGCGGGAGATCTAGCAGATACGCAGTATTTT
TRBV27	.	TRBJ2-6	.	CASSLGGGRLRSGANVLTF	TGTGCCAGCAGTTTGGGAGGGGGGAGGTTGAGGTCTGGGGCCAACGTCCTGACTTTC
TRBV4-1	TRBD2	TRBJ2-1	.	CASSQEVPPAGMYNEQFF	TGCGCCAGCAGCCAAGAGGTGCCGCCAGCGGGAATGTACAATGAGCAGTTCTTC
TRBV4-1	.	TRBJ2-3	.	CASSQIGGARSDTQYF	TGCGCCAGCAGCCAAATCGGCGGAGCCCGTTCGGATACGCAGTATTTT
TRBV2	TRBD1	TRBJ2-2	.	CASSDPGQGGTGELFF	TGTGCCAGCAGTGACCCGGGACAGGGGGGCACCGGGGAGCTGTTTTTT
TRBV5-4	.	TRBJ2-7	.	CASSLEADVYEQYF	TGTGCCAGCAGCTTGGAGGCGGATGTCTACGAGCAGTACTTC
TRBV6-6	TRBD2	TRBJ2-1	.	CASSYLAGGENEQFF	TGTGCCAGCAGTTACCTAGCGGGAGGCGAAAATGAGCAGTTCTTC
TRBV28	.	TRBJ1-5	.	CASSNGGGNGQPQHF	TGTGCCAGCAGTAATGGGGGGGGCAACGGACAGCCCCAGCATTTT
TRBV28	.	TRBJ2-5	.	CASSIREETQYF	TGTGCCAGCAGTATCCGAGAAGAGACCCAGTACTTC
TRBV5-1	.	TRBJ2-5	.	CASSSNRVAGTQYF	TGCGCCAGCAGCTCAAACAGGGTCGCGGGGACCCAGTACTTC
TRBV5-4	TRBD2	TRBJ2-7	.	CASSSNGGGTYEQYF	TGTGCCAGCAGCTCGAATGGCGGGGGAACCTACGAGCAGTACTTC
TRBV27	TRBD1	TRBJ1-1	few	CASSPGQGTMNTEAFF	TGTGCCAGCAGTCCCGGACAGGGGACCATGAACACTGAAGCTTTCTTT
TRBV28	.	TRBJ2-7	.	CASRGRTGLSYEQYF	TGTGCCAGCAGGGGGCGAACAGGGTTGTCCTACGAGCAGTACTTC
TRBV11-3	.	TRBJ2-1	.	CASSRLTGDFYNEQFF	TGTGCCAGCAGCCGCCTAACGGGGGATTTCTACAATGAGCAGTTCTTC
TRBV6-1	.	TRBJ2-7	.	CASAQTDPFAEQYF	TGTGCCAGCGCCCAGACAGACCCATTCGCCGAGCAGTACTTC
TRBV29-1	.	TRBJ2-3	.	CSVEMSSYTDTQYF	TGCAGCGTTGAAATGAGTTCGTACACAGATACGCAGTATTTT
TRBV7-8	.	TRBJ2-1	once	CASSSLVAHEQFF	TGTGCCAGCAGCAGCCTCGTAGCCCATGAGCAGTTCTTC
TRBV6-1	.	TRBJ2-5	.	CASSAQGLETQYF	TGTGCCAGCAGTGCTCAGGGGCTGGAGACCCAGTACTTC
TRBV5-1	TRBD1	TRBJ1-1	.	CASSLRVATRDRNTEAFF	TGCGCCAGCAGCCTACGTGTGGCAACCCGGGACAGAAACACTGAAGCTTTCTTT
TRBV5-1	.	TRBJ2-2	.	CASSSGTTGELFF	TGCGCCAGCAGCTCCGGGACAACCGGGGAGCTGTTTTTT
TRBV5-1	.	TRBJ2-2	.	CASSLGGSTGELFF	TGCGCCAGCAGCTTGGGAGGGAGCACCGGGGAGCTGTTTTTT
TRBV27	.	TRBJ2-7	.	CASSFGGLSYEQYF	TGTGCCAGCAGTTTCGGGGGTTTGTCCTACGAGCAGTACTTC
TRBV11-2	TRBD2	TRBJ2-7	.	CASSLGLADTYEQYF	TGTGCCAGCAGCCTAGGACTAGCTGATACCTACGAGCAGTACTTC
TRBV5-6	.	TRBJ1-4	.	CASSLPTGEKLFF	TGTGCCAGCAGCTTACCAACAGGGGAAAAACTGTTTTTT
TRBV7-9	TRBD1	TRBJ2-7	.	CASSARGQGNAEQYF	TGTGCCAGCAGCGCAAGGGGACAGGGTAACGCCGAGCAGTACTTC
TRBV6-1	.	TRBJ2-7	.	CASSESGLLSYEQYF	TGTGCCAGCAGTGAAAGCGGTCTCCTGTCCTACGAGCAGTACTTC
TRBV7-9	TRBD2	TRBJ2-7	.	CASSTSGELYEQYF	TGTGCCAGCAGCACTAGCGGAGAGCTCTACGAGCAGTACTTC
TRBV5-4	.	TRBJ2-2	.	CASSLGHPTNTGELFF	TGTGCCAGCAGCCTGGGACACCCTACGAACACCGGGGAGCTGTTTTTT
TRBV29-1	.	TRBJ2-7	.	CSVIYRGAYEQYF	TGCAGCGTCATCTACCGGGGAGCCTACGAGCAGTACTTC
TRBV28	.	TRBJ2-2	.	CASRRLGGELFF	TGTGCCAGCAGACGTCTCGGGGGGGAGCTGTTTTTT
TRBV18	TRBD1	TRBJ2-7	.	CASSPGPPGQVDSYEQYF	TGTGCCAGCTCACCCGGCCCGCCGGGACAGGTTGATTCCTACGAGCAGTACTTC
TRBV5-4	.	TRBJ2-6	.	CASSSGSGANVLTF	TGTGCCAGCAGCTCCGGCTCTGGGGCCAACGTCCTGACTTTC
TRBV7-2	.	TRBJ2-1	.	CASSQRYSYNEQFF	TGTGCCAGCAGCCAGAGGTACTCCTACAATGAGCAGTTCTTC
TRBV7-2	TRBD2	TRBJ2-1	.	CASSLDGVAGGYGEQFF	TGTGCCAGCAGCTTAGACGGGGTAGCGGGGGGTTATGGTGAGCAGTTCTTC
TRBV5-1	TRBD1	TRBJ2-7	.	CASSPQGASYEQYF	TGCGCCAGCAGCCCCCAGGGGGCTTCGTACGAGCAGTACTTC
TRBV19	TRBD2	TRBJ2-1	.	CASRTSPGLAGALEQFF	TGTGCCAGTAGGACCTCTCCGGGACTAGCGGGAGCCCTTGAGCAGTTCTTC
TRBV27	.	TRBJ1-2	.	CASSLSGGTNYGYTF	TGTGCCAGCAGTTTGTCGGGGGGGACTAACTATGGCTACACCTTC
TRBV19	.	TRBJ1-5	.	CASIMAGNNQPQHF	TGTGCCAGTATTATGGCAGGGAACAATCAGCCCCAGCATTTT
TRBV5-1	TRBD1	TRBJ2-3	once	CASRDRRTDTQYF	TGCGCCAGTAGGGACAGACGCACAGATACGCAGTATTTT
TRBV7-6	.	TRBJ2-3	.	CASSLAPYIMSGTDTQYF	TGTGCCAGCAGCTTAGCCCCGTATATTATGAGCGGCACAGATACGCAGTATTTT
TRBV27	.	TRBJ2-7	.	CASNTRAGDYEQYF	TGTGCCAGCAACACCCGGGCAGGGGACTACGAGCAGTACTTC